This is a list of T cell receptor beta chains from one sample in a study of T-cell memory formation after mild COVID-19. TCRdb re-called the 5' RACE reads with MiXCR, one entry per CDR3 protein. Among over 500,000 distinct CDR3 sequences listed, 17% were seen once. Input material: PBMCs or a T cell subset sorted from them (not recorded which). The source is an adult woman who had mild COVID-19 (a few samples of this study predate the infection). Cell type and time point are not known. Each CDR3 is given with its conserved first and last residue. Each record gives: J gene, D gene, V gene, clone size, CDR3 DNA, CDR3 protein. A D gene is named only where the DNA matches it firmly. Size is stated for part of the rows, as once, few or many counts, or as a class when the clone is expanded.

J: TRBJ1-6
D: TRBD1
V: TRBV18
size: many
DNA: TGTGCCAGCTCACAGGACAGGGAAAATTCACCCCTCCACTTT
CDR3: CASSQDRENSPLHF

J: TRBJ1-2
D: -
V: TRBV4-2
size: many
DNA: TGTGCCAGCAGCCAAGATCTGCTAGGAAACTATGGCTACACCTTC
CDR3: CASSQDLLGNYGYTF

J: TRBJ2-5
D: TRBD1
V: TRBV27
size: few
DNA: TGTGCCAGCAGTTTACAGACAGGGACCCCCCAGTACTTC
CDR3: CASSLQTGTPQYF

J: TRBJ1-2
D: TRBD1
V: TRBV12-3/TRBV12-4
size: many
DNA: TGTGCCAGCAGTCCTGGGACAGGTCGAGGCTATGGCTACACCTTC
CDR3: CASSPGTGRGYGYTF

J: TRBJ2-3
D: -
V: TRBV15
size: -
DNA: TGTGCCACCAGCAGGACTAGCACAGATACGCAGTATTTT
CDR3: CATSRTSTDTQYF

J: TRBJ1-5
D: -
V: TRBV6-2/TRBV6-3
size: -
DNA: TGTGCCAGTACCGCGACAGGAACTCAGCCCCAGCATTTT
CDR3: CASTATGTQPQHF

J: TRBJ1-2
D: TRBD1
V: TRBV12-3/TRBV12-4
size: -
DNA: TGTGCCAGCAGTTTAGGGCAGGGGGCGGCGGGCTACACCTTC
CDR3: CASSLGQGAAGYTF

J: TRBJ2-7
D: -
V: TRBV6-5
size: few
DNA: TGTGCCAGCAGCATTTCGACAGGAGCCTACGAGCAGTACTTC
CDR3: CASSISTGAYEQYF

J: TRBJ2-7
D: TRBD2
V: TRBV7-6
size: -
DNA: TGTGCCAGCAGCGCAGGAGCGGGAAAGACTACAGTGGAGCAGTACTTC
CDR3: CASSAGAGKTTVEQYF

J: TRBJ2-1
D: TRBD2
V: TRBV30
size: -
DNA: TGTGCCTGGGAGAGGAAGGGACTAGCCTCCAATGAGCAGTTCTTC
CDR3: CAWERKGLASNEQFF

J: TRBJ1-2
D: -
V: TRBV11-2
size: -
DNA: TGTGCCAGCAGCTTAGCGGCTTTACCCTATGGCTACACCTTC
CDR3: CASSLAALPYGYTF

J: TRBJ2-7
D: -
V: TRBV6-2/TRBV6-3
size: -
DNA: TGTGACAGCATGGGGGTCAACGAGCAGTACTTC
CDR3: CDSMGVNEQYF

J: TRBJ1-2
D: -
V: TRBV6-1
size: once
DNA: TGTGCCAGCAGTGAAATCAGAGGACAGAGCGGCTACACCTTC
CDR3: CASSEIRGQSGYTF

J: TRBJ1-6
D: -
V: TRBV5-5
size: few
DNA: TGTGCCAGCAGCACCCGAGACAGCAGCTCCTATAATTCACCCCTCCACTTT
CDR3: CASSTRDSSSYNSPLHF

J: TRBJ1-5
D: -
V: TRBV20-1
size: -
DNA: TGCAGTGCTAGACCGCAAGACAGGCCCAATCAGCCCCAGCATTTT
CDR3: CSARPQDRPNQPQHF

J: TRBJ2-3
D: TRBD2
V: TRBV2
size: -
DNA: TGTGCCAGCAGTGTCCCCATAGCGGGGGGGCGGGGTACGCAGTATTTT
CDR3: CASSVPIAGGRGTQYF

J: TRBJ1-1
D: TRBD1
V: TRBV7-8
size: -
DNA: TGTGCCAGCAACCCTCGACCCGGGACAGGGATCGGGACTGAAGCTTTCTTT
CDR3: CASNPRPGTGIGTEAFF

J: TRBJ2-7
D: -
V: TRBV12-3/TRBV12-4
size: few
DNA: TGTGCCAGCAGTTTGGAGTCGGGGGCCTCCCTATACGAGCAGTACTTC
CDR3: CASSLESGASLYEQYF

J: TRBJ2-1
D: TRBD2
V: TRBV19
size: few
DNA: TGTGCCAGTAGTATATTTTCCCCCGGGACTAGCGGGGGTAGGGCCGAGCAGTTCTTC
CDR3: CASSIFSPGTSGGRAEQFF

J: TRBJ2-7
D: -
V: TRBV29-1
size: few
DNA: TGCAGCGTTGCGCCCTCCTTTGGACACGAGCAGTACTTC
CDR3: CSVAPSFGHEQYF

J: TRBJ1-1
D: -
V: TRBV20-1
size: -
DNA: TGCAGTGCAAAAAGGGGGGGTCACACTGAAGCTTTCTTT
CDR3: CSAKRGGHTEAFF

J: TRBJ2-1
D: TRBD2
V: TRBV7-3
size: few
DNA: TGTGCCAGCAGCTTAAAGTCGTCGGGACTACGGACTCACAATGAGCAGTTCTTC
CDR3: CASSLKSSGLRTHNEQFF

J: TRBJ1-1
D: -
V: TRBV7-9
size: few
DNA: TGTGCCAGCAGCTTAGCGGACGGACACACTGAAGCTTTCTTT
CDR3: CASSLADGHTEAFF

J: TRBJ2-1
D: TRBD1
V: TRBV12-3/TRBV12-4
size: few
DNA: TGTGCCAGCAGGCTTAACCCGGGACAGGGGGCGTATGAGCAGTTCTTC
CDR3: CASRLNPGQGAYEQFF

J: TRBJ2-7
D: TRBD2
V: TRBV19
size: -
DNA: TGTGCCACCTCCCTGGTGAGCGGGAGCTACGAGCAGTACTTC
CDR3: CATSLVSGSYEQYF

J: TRBJ1-5
D: -
V: TRBV24-1
size: once
DNA: TGTGCCACCAGTGAGCGAGACTGGAATCAGCCCCAGCATTTT
CDR3: CATSERDWNQPQHF

J: TRBJ2-1
D: TRBD2
V: TRBV28
size: -
DNA: TGTGCCAGCAGTTCGACTAGCGGGAGACTTGAGCAGTTCTTC
CDR3: CASSSTSGRLEQFF

J: TRBJ2-7
D: -
V: TRBV5-6
size: -
DNA: TGTGCCAGCAGCTGGGGGACACCCTCGATGGAGCAGTACTTC
CDR3: CASSWGTPSMEQYF

J: TRBJ1-1
D: -
V: TRBV3-1
size: few
DNA: TGTGCCAGCAGCCGAAATCCGGAAGCTGAAGCTTTCTTT
CDR3: CASSRNPEAEAFF

J: TRBJ1-5
D: -
V: TRBV7-2
size: -
DNA: TGTGCCAGCAGGATCGTACAGCCCCAGCATTTT
CDR3: CASRIVQPQHF

J: TRBJ2-2
D: -
V: TRBV7-9
size: few
DNA: TGTGCCAGCAGCTTAAGAACATGGGTCGGGAACACCGGGGAGCTGTTTTTT
CDR3: CASSLRTWVGNTGELFF

J: TRBJ2-1
D: TRBD2
V: TRBV5-1
size: -
DNA: TGCGCCAGCAGTTCCGGGACTATAGGCCCTTACAATGAGCAGTTCTTC
CDR3: CASSSGTIGPYNEQFF

J: TRBJ2-2
D: TRBD2
V: TRBV12-3/TRBV12-4
size: few
DNA: TGTGCCAGCAGCCAAGGAATAGCGGGGGCCGGGGAGCTGTTTTTT
CDR3: CASSQGIAGAGELFF

J: TRBJ2-1
D: -
V: TRBV6-2/TRBV6-3
size: few
DNA: TGTGCCAGCAGACCTCGAACCGGGACCGCCTGGAATGAGCAGTTCTTC
CDR3: CASRPRTGTAWNEQFF

J: TRBJ1-2
D: TRBD1
V: TRBV5-1
size: -
DNA: TGCGCCAGCAGCTACGACAGGGGGCAGGGCGGCTACACCTTC
CDR3: CASSYDRGQGGYTF

J: TRBJ2-7
D: TRBD1
V: TRBV7-6
size: -
DNA: TGTGCCAGCAGCGCCGCCAGCGGGACAGGGGGCAGGTACGAGCAGTACTTC
CDR3: CASSAASGTGGRYEQYF

J: TRBJ1-5
D: TRBD1
V: TRBV25-1
size: -
DNA: TGTGCCAGCAGTGAAATTGGGACAGGGGCGCCCCAGCATTTT
CDR3: CASSEIGTGAPQHF